What follows are 19 T cell receptor beta chains derived from one specimen sequenced in a study of cytomegalovirus exposure and HLA in healthy donors. It was with 60 Vbeta and 13 Jbeta primers that the PCR ran. Sequenced by immunoSEQ multiplex PCR; TCRdb stores in-frame clones only, minus some. Among 100,000 or so clones listed, around 84% were seen once. The sample comprised PBMCs. Receptor source: a woman aged 40 to 55 in good health and CMV-seropositive.

The gene calls are TRBV27 and TRBJ2-3; D gene uncertain. The germline V gene encodes CDR1 MNHEY and CDR2 SMNVEV (reference sequence). V was trimmed by 3 bases and J by 3 bases, leaving 7 bases between them. This CDR3 has 13 amino acids. The DNA for the CDR3 is TGTGCCAGCAGTTTTTCCGGGACAGATACGCAGTATTTT. Translating it yields CASSFSGTDTQYF.

This clone was observed a few times. J is TRBJ2-1 and V is TRBV6-4, with a weak D call TRBD2 (5 bases). The CDR3 length is 13 residues. Germline loops: CDR1 MRHNA, CDR2 SNTAGT. Trimming cost V 3 bases and J 5 bases, with 8 bases left between them. CDR3 sequence reads: CASSEGVNNEQFF. The DNA for the CDR3 is TGTGCCAGCAGTGAGGGAGTAAACAATGAGCAGTTCTTC.

The chain links TRBV28 to TRBJ1-4; no reliable D call. The V end was cut by 6 bases, the J end by 0 bases, with 8 bases between. The CDR3 runs 14 residues. Germline CDR1 MDHEN, CDR2 SYDVKM. This CDR3 is CASSQFATNEKLFF. CDR3 in DNA: TGTGCCAGCAGCCAATTTGCAACTAATGAAAAACTGTTTTTT.

The chain joins TRBV7-2 to TRBJ1-2; possibly TRBD1 for D (5 bases). The CDR3 contains 14 residues. The germline gives CDR1 SGHTA, CDR2 FQGNSA. Trimming cost V 0 bases and J 3 bases, with 8 bases left between them. The CDR3 here is CASSLAEGDYGYTF. The CDR3 nucleotides are TGTGCCAGCAGCTTAGCGGAAGGGGACTATGGCTACACCTTC.

This clone was recorded once. The chain carries TRBV21-1 and TRBJ2-1; TRBD1 is the table's D call and was not checked against the DNA. TRBV21-1 is deemed a pseudogene. The CDR3 totals 15 residues. The CDR3 DNA sequence: TGTGCCAGCAGCGGTAAGGGATATGATAGGGGTGAGCAGTTCTTC. Translating gives CASSGKGYDRGEQFF.

The chain links TRBV2 to TRBJ2-5; D might be TRBD1 (6 bases). The tail of the sequence fits TRBJ2-7 better, so the J call may be wrong. Germline V CDR1 and CDR2: SNHLY, FYNNEI. The CDR3 is 15 amino acids. The CDR3 sequence: CASSEDRVFWYEQYF. CDR3 nucleotides: TGTGCCAGCAGTGAAGACAGGGTATTTTGGTACGAGCAGTACTTC.

The genes are TRBV27 and TRBJ2-1, with 10 positions matching TRBD2. The CDR3 is 17 amino acids. V dropped 5 bases and J dropped 6; count of bases not matched to a gene: 13. Germline lookup yields CDR1 MNHEY and CDR2 SMNVEV (reference sequence). The CDR3 coding sequence is TGTGCCAGCAGTGGGGGGGTCCTAGCGGGAGTAGGCAATGAGCAGTTCTTC. Protein product: CASSGGVLAGVGNEQFF.

The J gene is TRBJ2-6, the V gene TRBV13; TRBD2 agrees at 12 bases. The germline V gene encodes CDR1 PRHDT and CDR2 FYEKMQ (reference sequence). V was clipped by 4 bases and J by 0 bases; unmatched bases: 4. This CDR3 is 18 amino acids long. The CDR3 DNA sequence: TGTGCCAGCAGCTGGGGACTAGCGGGTACCTCTGGGGCCAACGTCCTGACTTTC. Translating gives CASSWGLAGTSGANVLTF.

The chain recombines TRBV19 with TRBJ2-4; 15 bases are shared with TRBD2. With 3 bases clipped from V and 3 bases from J, the junction kept 6 bases outside the gene matches. The CDR3 is made up of 18 amino acids. In germline, CDR1 is LNHDA, CDR2 SQIVND (reference sequence). CDR3 bases: TGTGCCAGTAGTATCTTGGGACTAGCGGGAGGAGGCAAAAACATTCAGTACTTC. Amino acid sequence: CASSILGLAGGGKNIQYF.

The chain recombines TRBV5-4 with TRBJ2-7; 7 nucleotides match TRBD2. The CDR3 loop spans 15 amino acids. Trimming removed 4 bases from V and 7 bases from J; junction bases left unmatched: 14. The germline gives CDR1 SGHNT, CDR2 YYREEE (reference sequence). CDR3 coding DNA: TGTGCCAGCAGCCCGAGGCGGGGGACCTCTTGGGAGCAGTACTTC. It specifies CASSPRRGTSWEQYF.

The rearrangement uses TRBV5-5 and TRBJ2-1; 9 bases match TRBD1. CDR3 length equals 15 residues. CDR1 SGHKS and CDR2 YYEKEE come from the germline V gene (reference sequence). Germline trimming cut 0 bases from V and 8 bases from J; bases unmatched to any gene: 6. CDR3 residues: CASSLAGQGFDEQFF. The CDR3 nucleotides are TGTGCCAGCAGCTTGGCGGGACAGGGTTTCGATGAGCAGTTCTTC.

The V and J genes are TRBV6-5 and TRBJ1-3, with D possibly matching TRBD1 (5 bases). This CDR3 is 14 amino acids long. Per germline, CDR1 MNHEY and CDR2 SVGAGI. Between the trimmed V and J ends, which lost 6 bases and 0 bases, there was a span of 9 bases. This chain's CDR3 is CASRRGLSGNTIYF. Written as DNA, the CDR3 is TGTGCCAGCAGAAGGGGTCTCTCTGGAAACACCATATATTTT.

This sequence joins TRBV9 and TRBJ2-3, with 7 bases identical to TRBD2. The CDR3 is made up of 15 amino acids. Germline V gene lookup returns CDR1 SGDLS and CDR2 YYNGEE. The trim removed 3 bases at V and 2 bases at J, leaving 6 bases unmatched. The CDR3, as DNA: TGTGCCAGCAGCGCAGGACTAGGCAACACAGATACGCAGTATTTT. It encodes CASSAGLGNTDTQYF.

This clone has just one count. This chain uses TRBV29-1 with TRBJ2-7, with a tentative D call TRBD1 (5 bases). Germline V gene sequence: CDR1 SQVTM, CDR2 ANQGSEA. The CDR3 sequence is 11 residues long. With 7 bases removed from V and 3 bases from J, the gap between germline ends came to 10 bases. The CDR3, as DNA: TGCAGCGGCGAGACAGACTACGAGCAGTACTTC. Its protein product is CSGETDYEQYF.

V usage is TRBV6-5 and J usage is TRBJ1-4, with 7 positions matching TRBD1. V was pared by 5 bases and J by 5 bases, with 2 bases of the junction left unmatched. Germline CDR1 is MNHEY and CDR2 is SVGAGI. This CDR3 comprises 13 residues. CDR3 coding DNA: TGTGCCAGCAGTGGGACAGTGAATGAAAAACTGTTTTTT. It codes for CASSGTVNEKLFF.

This sequence joins TRBV9 and TRBJ2-7; tentatively, D is TRBD1 (6 bases). Germline lookup yields CDR1 SGDLS and CDR2 YYNGEE. Trimming removed 3 bases at V and 6 bases at J, with 19 bases between. The CDR3 loop spans 15 amino acids. The CDR3 sequence: CASSGRQAPLSEQYF. CDR3 coding DNA: TGTGCCAGCAGCGGCCGACAGGCGCCCCTATCCGAGCAGTACTTC.

This sequence joins TRBV13 and TRBJ1-5, with a possible D match to TRBD1 (5 bases). The CDR3 is 14 residues long. Trimming took off 3 bases at V and 3 bases at J, with 9 bases between the two ends. Germline V gene data show CDR1 as PRHDT and CDR2 as FYEKMQ (reference sequence). The CDR3 protein is CASSLAGFNQPQHF. DNA of the CDR3: TGTGCCAGCAGCTTGGCAGGGTTCAATCAGCCCCAGCATTTT.

Details on this clone: Distinct nucleotide sequences in the sample also encode this CDR3. The chain joins TRBV7-2 to TRBJ2-3; TRBD2 is a possible D gene (5 bases). V shed 2 bases and J shed 0 bases, with 9 bases lying between them. The CDR3 runs to 15 residues. Germline-derived CDR1 and CDR2 are SGHTA and FQGNSA. The CDR3: CASSLLAGSTDTQYF. The CDR3 DNA is TGTGCCAGCAGCTTATTGGCGGGTAGCACAGATACGCAGTATTTT. Looking up the rest from reference TRBV7-2 and TRBJ2-3 gives the full variable domain: GAGVSQSPSNKVTEKGKDVELRCDPISGHTALYWYRQSLGQGLEFLIYFQGNSAPDKSGLPSDRFSAERTGGSVSTLTIQRTQQEDSAVYLCASSLLAGSTDTQYFGPGTRLTVL.

The V call is TRBV5-1, the J call TRBJ2-3; 7 bases fit TRBD1. The germline V gene encodes CDR1 SGHRS and CDR2 YFSETQ. The J segment lost 0 bases and the V segment lost 6 bases, leaving 7 bases of the junction unmatched. The CDR3 has 15 amino acids. The CDR3 coding sequence is TGCGCCAGCATCAATACAGGGGCTAGCACAGATACGCAGTATTTT. It specifies CASINTGASTDTQYF.